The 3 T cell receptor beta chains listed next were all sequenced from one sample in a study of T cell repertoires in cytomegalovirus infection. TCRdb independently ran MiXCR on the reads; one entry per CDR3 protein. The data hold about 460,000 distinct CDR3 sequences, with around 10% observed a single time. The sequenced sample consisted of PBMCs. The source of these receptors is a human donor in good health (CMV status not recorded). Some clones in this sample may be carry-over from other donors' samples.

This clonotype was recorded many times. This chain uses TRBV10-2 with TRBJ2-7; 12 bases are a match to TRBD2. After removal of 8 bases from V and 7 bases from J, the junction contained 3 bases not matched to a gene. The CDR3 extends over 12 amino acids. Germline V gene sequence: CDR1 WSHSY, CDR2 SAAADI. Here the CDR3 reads CASVGLAGEQYF. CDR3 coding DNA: TGCGCCAGCGTTGGACTAGCGGGAGAGCAGTACTTC.

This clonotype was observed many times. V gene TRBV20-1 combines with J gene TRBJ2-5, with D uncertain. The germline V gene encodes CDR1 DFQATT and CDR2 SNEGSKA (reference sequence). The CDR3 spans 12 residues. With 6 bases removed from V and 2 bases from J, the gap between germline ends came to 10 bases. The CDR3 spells CSARARQETQYF. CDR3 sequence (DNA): TGCAGTGCCCGGGCCAGGCAAGAGACCCAGTACTTC.

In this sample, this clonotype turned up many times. The CDR3 DNA follows: TGTGCCAGCAGCCCTGCCGGGGCGGGTAATGAAAAACTGTTTTTT. This codes for CASSPAGAGNEKLFF. The gene calls are TRBV7-9 and TRBJ1-4; D is possibly TRBD1 (5 bases). V lost 5 bases and J lost 4, with 14 bases in between. CDR1 and CDR2 (germline): SEHNR, FQNEAQ (reference sequence). The CDR3 runs to 15 residues.